The T cell receptor (beta chain) described here comes from a study of cytomegalovirus exposure and HLA in healthy donors. As concerns this clone: Its specificity is unknown.

Primers included in the PCR were 60 Vbeta and 13 Jbeta primers. Only in-frame clones appear in the TCRdb table, and some are missing; sequencing was by immunoSEQ multiplex PCR. Altogether about 150,000 clones are present, 70% to 90% being singletons, with the ten largest covering roughly 5.5%. Findings and limits, study-wide: Relative to the approximately 700-donor mean, N-insertions were reportedly fewer in an Asian-associated ancestry cluster in a later analysis. Immune exposure information comprised only CMV serostatus.

This receptor was taken from a woman aged 40 to 50 in good health and CMV-seropositive. Sequenced input: PBMCs.

The CDR3 region is CASSGLAGVSGDTQYF. DNA for the CDR3: TGCGCCAGCAGCGGACTAGCGGGAGTTTCCGGTGATACGCAGTATTTT. This chain connects TRBV5-1 to TRBJ2-3; 13 nucleotides match TRBD2. The CDR3 loop spans 16 amino acids. V lost 4 bases and J lost 6; bases outside the gene matches: 8. Per the germline V gene, CDR1 is SGHRS and CDR2 is YFSETQ. Full variable domain (rest looked up from reference TRBV5-1 and TRBJ2-3): KAGVTQTPRYLIKTRGQQVTLSCSPISGHRSVSWYQQTPGQGLQFLFEYFSETQRNKGNFPGRFSGRQFSNSRSEMNVSTLELGDSALYLCASSGLAGVSGDTQYFGPGTRLTVL.